This is a list of T cell receptor beta chains from one sample in a study of STAT5B mutations in CD4+ large granular lymphocyte leukemia. Sequencing used immunoSEQ multiplex PCR; TCRdb keeps in-frame clones, though not all of them. The sample lists tens of thousands of clones; roughly 70% were seen once. Sequenced input: CD4+ T cells from blood buffy coats. Source of these receptors: a human donor in good health. Each CDR3 is given with its conserved first and last residue. Fields, in order: clone size, D gene, J gene, V gene, CDR3 DNA, CDR3 protein. A D gene is named only where the DNA matches it firmly. Clone size, where shown, is once, few, many, or a class for clones that have expanded.

>NA|NA|TRBJ1-4|TRBV5-5
TGTGCCAGCAGCTTGGTAAAGGACACTAATGAAAAACTGTTTTTT
CASSLVKDTNEKLFF
>NA|NA|TRBJ2-3|TRBV2
TGTGCCAGCGCTTCGGGTCAGGGAGCAGATACGCAGTATTTT
CASASGQGADTQYF
>NA|NA|TRBJ2-5|TRBV6-6
TGTGCCAGCAGTCCCCGCCAGGGGGAGACCCAGTACTTC
CASSPRQGETQYF
>NA|NA|TRBJ2-3|TRBV15
TGTGCCACCAGCAGAGGAGGTGTGCAAGATACGCAGTATTTT
CATSRGGVQDTQYF
>NA|NA|TRBJ1-1|TRBV29-1
TGCAGCGTTGAAGGGGATGCCACTGAAGCTTTCTTT
CSVEGDATEAFF
>NA|NA|TRBJ2-5|TRBV10-3
TGTGCCATCAGTGAGACAGATCAAGAGACCCAGTACTTC
CAISETDQETQYF
>NA|NA|TRBJ1-6|TRBV9
TGTGCCAGCAGCGAGGGCCCGGGGGGGCGGGATTCACCCCTCCACTTT
CASSEGPGGRDSPLHF
>NA|TRBD2|TRBJ2-4|TRBV4-1
TGCGCCAGCAGCCCTTGGACTAGCGGGGGGCACAAAAACATTCAGTACTTC
CASSPWTSGGHKNIQYF
>NA|TRBD1|TRBJ1-2|TRBV19
TGTGCCAGTAGTTCGGGCAGGGGGGACTATGGCTACACCTTC
CASSSGRGDYGYTF
>NA|NA|TRBJ2-5|TRBV2
TGTGCCAGCATCCCTAGGCTCGGGGCCCGAGTTTGGGAGACCCAGTACTTC
CASIPRLGARVWETQYF
>NA|TRBD1|TRBJ1-2|TRBV27
TGTGCCAGCAGTCCGGGACAGGGGGCGTTGTGGGGCTACACCTTC
CASSPGQGALWGYTF
>NA|TRBD2|TRBJ2-5|TRBV6-5
TGTGCCAGCAGTTACTCGGTCGGCGGGGGGGCGGAGACCCAGTACTTC
CASSYSVGGGAETQYF
>NA|TRBD1|TRBJ1-1|TRBV9
TGTGCCAGCAGCCCCCGGACAGGGCAGAACACTGAAGCTTTCTTT
CASSPRTGQNTEAFF
>NA|NA|TRBJ1-1|TRBV11-2
TGTGCCAGCAGCTTAGGCTGGGCTGAAGCTTTCTTT
CASSLGWAEAFF
>NA|TRBD2|TRBJ2-7|TRBV10-3
TGTGCCATCAGTGAGTCGGATACTAGCGGGAGAAACGAGCAGTACTTC
CAISESDTSGRNEQYF
>NA|NA|TRBJ2-1|TRBV27
TGTGCCAGCAGTTTATATCGAGGGGTCTCCTACAATGAGCAGTTCTTC
CASSLYRGVSYNEQFF
>NA|NA|TRBJ1-2|TRBV6-5
TGTGCCAGCAGTTCCAGTCTCTATGGCTACACCTTC
CASSSSLYGYTF
>NA|NA|TRBJ2-7|TRBV6-5
TGTGCCAGCAGGGGAGGGGGGGTCGAGCAGTACTTC
CASRGGGVEQYF
>NA|NA|TRBJ1-5|TRBV6-1
TGTGCCAGCAGTGAGCTCGGGCACAATCAGCCCCAGCATTTT
CASSELGHNQPQHF
>NA|TRBD2|TRBJ2-5|TRBV6-5
TGTGCCAGCAGTTACACGGTCAAGCGGGGGCAAGAGACCCAGTACTTC
CASSYTVKRGQETQYF
>NA|NA|TRBJ2-5|TRBV7-2
TGTGCCAGCAGCTTAGCGGGAGTGGGAGAGACCCAGTACTTC
CASSLAGVGETQYF
>NA|NA|TRBJ1-2|TRBV7-2
TGTGCCAGCAGCTTCTCAGGGTTTGGCTACACCTTC
CASSFSGFGYTF
>NA|TRBD1|TRBJ1-4|TRBV4-1
TGCGCCAGCAGCCCATCGGCCACCGGACAGGGTCAGCCCCAACTGTTTTTT
CASSPSATGQGQPQLFF
>NA|TRBD2|TRBJ2-3|TRBV7-3
TGTGCCAGCAGCTTAGGACTAGCGGGCACAGATACGCAGTATTTT
CASSLGLAGTDTQYF
>NA|TRBD2|TRBJ2-1|TRBV5-1
TGCGCCAGCAGCTTGGTAGCGGGAGTAATGGATGAGCAGTTCTTC
CASSLVAGVMDEQFF
>NA|TRBD1|TRBJ2-1|TRBV11-2
TGTGCCAGCAGCACGACAGGGATCTACAATGAGCAGTTCTTC
CASSTTGIYNEQFF
>NA|NA|TRBJ2-1|TRBV28
TGTGCCAGCAGTGTCTTGGGAACCTCCTACAATGAGCAGTTCTTC
CASSVLGTSYNEQFF
>NA|NA|TRBJ2-6|TRBV4-3
TGCGCCAGCAGCCAAGATTTAGGGTCTGGGGCCAACGTCCTGACTTTC
CASSQDLGSGANVLTF
>NA|NA|TRBJ2-3|TRBV11-3
TGTGCCAGCAGCTTAAGGGCAGGGAGAGATACGCAGTATTTT
CASSLRAGRDTQYF
>once|TRBD1|TRBJ1-3|TRBV6-6
TGTGCCAGCACCCACACGGCAGGGGGCGTTGGAAACACCATATATTTT
CASTHTAGGVGNTIYF
>NA|TRBD1|TRBJ2-5|TRBV7-2
TGTGCCAGCAGCTTAGACAGGGGACAAGGAGAGACCCAGTACTTC
CASSLDRGQGETQYF
>NA|TRBD2|TRBJ2-1|TRBV19
TGTGCCAGTAGCGGGACTATCACCAGTGGTTATGAGCAGTTCTTC
CASSGTITSGYEQFF
>NA|NA|TRBJ1-2|TRBV7-2
TGTGCCAGCAGCTTAAAGGGGCGGAACTATGGCTACACCTTC
CASSLKGRNYGYTF
>NA|TRBD1|TRBJ2-2|TRBV28
TGTGCCAGCAGTCCCCCGGGACAGGGGCCATCGAACACCGGGGAGCTGTTTTTT
CASSPPGQGPSNTGELFF
>NA|TRBD1|TRBJ1-2|TRBV2
TGTGCCAGCACTTCAATAGGACAGGGTGACTATGGCTACACCTTC
CASTSIGQGDYGYTF
>NA|NA|TRBJ2-5|TRBV4-1
TGCGCCAGCAGCCAAGTACCAAGGGGAGAGACCCAGTACTTC
CASSQVPRGETQYF
>NA|TRBD1|TRBJ1-2|TRBV28
TGTGCCAGCAGTGGAATAAGAACCGGGACAGGGGACTATGGCTACACCTTC
CASSGIRTGTGDYGYTF
>NA|TRBD1|TRBJ2-7|TRBV2
TGTGCCAGCAGTGAACAGGGGGCTCGGGAGCAGTACTTC
CASSEQGAREQYF
>few|NA|TRBJ2-2|TRBV27
TGTGCCAGCAGTTTTCACGGGAACACCGGGGAGCTGTTTTTT
CASSFHGNTGELFF
>few|TRBD1|TRBJ1-1|TRBV5-1
TGCGCCAGCAGCTCGGAAGGGGGCTTGAACACTGAAGCTTTCTTT
CASSSEGGLNTEAFF
>few|TRBD1|TRBJ2-7|TRBV2
TGTGCCAGCAGCGAAGCGGGACAGGGAGAGTCCTACGAGCAGTACTTC
CASSEAGQGESYEQYF
>NA|NA|TRBJ2-3|TRBV6-4
TGTGCCAGCAGCATACTAGGAGGCTCTAGCACAGATACGCAGTATTTT
CASSILGGSSTDTQYF
>few|NA|TRBJ1-1|TRBV18
TGTGCCAGCTCACAGACAGATAAAAACACTGAAGCTTTCTTT
CASSQTDKNTEAFF
>NA|NA|TRBJ2-5|TRBV28
TGTGCCAGCAGTCCCCGGTTAGGGGCCCAACTACGACAAGAGACCCAGTACTTC
CASSPRLGAQLRQETQYF
>NA|TRBD2|TRBJ2-3|TRBV5-1
TGCGCCAGCAGCTTGGTCGGTACTAGCGGGAGTGGCACAGATACGCAGTATTTT
CASSLVGTSGSGTDTQYF
>few|NA|TRBJ2-6|TRBV30
TGTGCCTGGAACAGGGTCTCTGGGGCCAACGTCCTGACTTTC
CAWNRVSGANVLTF
>NA|NA|TRBJ1-1|TRBV19
TGTGCCAGTAGTTCGCCGGGACCGAGGAACACTGAAGCTTTCTTT
CASSSPGPRNTEAFF
>NA|TRBD2|TRBJ2-2|TRBV5-1
TGCGCCAGCAGCACGGGACTAGCAGATCTCACCGGGGAGCTGTTTTTT
CASSTGLADLTGELFF
>NA|TRBD1|TRBJ1-5|TRBV19
TGTGCCAGTAAGGACAGGATAAACAATCAGCCCCAGCATTTT
CASKDRINNQPQHF
>NA|TRBD1|TRBJ1-2|TRBV5-8
TGTGCCAGCAGCCAGCGGACAGGGATTAGCCTCTATGGCTACACCTTC
CASSQRTGISLYGYTF